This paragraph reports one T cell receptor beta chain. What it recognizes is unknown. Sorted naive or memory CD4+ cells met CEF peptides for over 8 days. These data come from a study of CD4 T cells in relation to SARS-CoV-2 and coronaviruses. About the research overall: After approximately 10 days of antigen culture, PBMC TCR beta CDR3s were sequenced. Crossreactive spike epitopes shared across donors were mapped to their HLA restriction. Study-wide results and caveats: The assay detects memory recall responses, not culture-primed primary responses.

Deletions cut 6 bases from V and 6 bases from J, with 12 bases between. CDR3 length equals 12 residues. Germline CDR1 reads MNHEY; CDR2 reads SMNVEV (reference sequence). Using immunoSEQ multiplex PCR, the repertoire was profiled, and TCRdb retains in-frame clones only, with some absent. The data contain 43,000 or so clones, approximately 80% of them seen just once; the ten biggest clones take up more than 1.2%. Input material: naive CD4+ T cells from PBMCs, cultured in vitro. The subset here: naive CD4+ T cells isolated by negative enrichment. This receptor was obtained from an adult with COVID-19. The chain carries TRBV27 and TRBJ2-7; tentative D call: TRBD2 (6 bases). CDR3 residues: CASREEGGEQYF. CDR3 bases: TGTGCCAGCAGAGAAGAGGGAGGCGAGCAGTACTTC.